This TCR beta chain was profiled in a study of blood T cell repertoires in COVID-19. Study at large: PBMCs, B-cell-depleted T cells, or T cells were the source of the cDNA or gDNA that made up the material.

Germline V CDR1 and CDR2: SSHAT, FNYEAQ (reference sequence). V lost 3 bases and J lost 1; bases outside the gene matches: 2. CDR3 length: 14 amino acids. This clone was seen just once. Original processing notes: Reference gene primer amplification in the assay estimated nucleated cell counts. Assay used: immunoSEQ multiplex PCR; TCRdb lists only in-frame clones, some missing. The V and J calls and clone size are taken from that table; D and trimming were inferred from the DNA. The data show nearly 40,000 clones, around 84% seen once. Sequencing was carried out using peripheral blood. The sequence came from a man in his fifties with active or convalescent COVID-19. The V gene is TRBV7-7, the J gene TRBJ2-5, with 7 bases aligning to TRBD1. CDR3 sequence: CASSLTGFQETQYF. Written as DNA, the CDR3 is TGTGCCAGCAGCTTGACAGGGTTCCAAGAGACCCAGTACTTC.